The entry that follows covers one T cell receptor (beta chain) sequence. The antigen remains unidentified. This sample is part of a study of CD8 T cells in Susac syndrome. It was with random hexamers that 0.5 to 1 ug RNA was reverse transcribed. The CDR3 of TCR beta was amplified by immunoSEQ multiplex PCR across 54 Vbeta and 13 Jbeta. TCRdb independently ran MiXCR on the immunoSEQ multiplex PCR reads; one entry per CDR3 protein. This sample has around 25,000 distinct CDR3 sequences; 93% occur once, and the top ten carry roughly 0.62%. V shed 6 bases and J shed 4 bases, with 10 bases lying between them. The CDR3 contains 12 residues. Findings and caveats of the study: CD8+ clonal expansion in Susac peaked in TEMRA cells and active patients.

The sequencing input was CD8+ T cells from PBMCs. The receptor was derived from a human donor with Susac syndrome. The chain employs TRBV12-3 or TRBV12-4 and TRBJ2-7; D remains ambiguous. CDR3 bases: TGTGCCAGCAGCCTATTAGTGTACGAGCAGTACTTC. Its translation: CASSLLVYEQYF.